This entry describes one T cell receptor beta chain. This clonotype was recorded at least ten times. Its antigen is currently not known. No base qualities exist here, and no much larger clone lies one base off it. Ends trimmed: V by 5 bases, J by 2 bases; bases unmatched to a gene: 5. The germline V gene yields SNHLY for CDR1 and FYNNEI for CDR2. Inclusive of the bounding cysteine and phenylalanine, the CDR3 is 15 residues long. This entry keeps only the CDR3 DNA: 45 bases, framed from base 1. The donors were 40 or so Caucasian individuals from Russia, aged 6 to 90 years, who were systemically healthy. Each donor gave roughly 9 milliliters of peripheral blood, drawn into EDTA-treated Vacutainer tubes. PBMCs were isolated by Ficoll-Paque density-gradient centrifugation, with at least 7 million obtained per sample. Total RNA was extracted from PBMCs with Trizol reagent, with at least 6 micrograms obtained per sample. Naive CD45RAhigh/CD27high T cell percentages were measured by flow cytometry on a PBMC aliquot from every donor.

The protocol used for the library was 5' RACE. The data were produced on an Illumina HiSeq 2500. A second about 7 to 11 cycle PCR used a sample-barcoded 5' primer and a J-beta primer mix. A template-switch 5' adaptor carrying 12 random nucleotides introduced a unique molecular identifier onto each TCR beta cDNA molecule. Each sample yielded at least 2.5 million CDR3-containing paired-end reads. First-strand cDNA was synthesized from all RNA with the Mint cDNA synthesis kit, primed by a TRBC-specific oligonucleotide. After uracil-DNA glycosylase treatment, a first 18-cycle PCR used universal primers M1SS and BC2_uni_R on all cDNA. Per the original workflow: For normalization, 1 million high-quality reads were randomly selected from each sample, with every read carrying a distinct molecular identifier. Instead of being binned into consensus sequences, reads with shared molecular identifiers were discarded. MiTCR, with a Q25 quality threshold and the strictest error-elimination algorithm, was used for CDR3 identification, clonotype clustering and error correction. Lower-bound total TCR beta diversity was estimated with a nonparametric unseen species model using Euler transformation. TCRdb trimmed the raw reads at Q25, called clones with MiXCR and kept productive beta chains. Every distinct CDR3 protein forms one entry, paired with its most common genes and DNA. TCRdb, not the original authors, processed these V and J calls. Present in this sample are around 670,000 distinct CDR3 sequences, about 30% of which were seen just once. More than 15% of the sample belongs to the ten largest clones.

This sample stems from a study of blood T cells in healthy people across ages (dated by TCRdb to the mid-2010s). Some background on the complete study: In model experiments, roughly one uniquely barcoded TCR beta cDNA molecule per two T cells was captured by template switching. Using deep sequencing normalized with unique cDNA molecular identifiers, the study measured how TCR beta repertoire diversity changes with age. Donors were grouped into four age groups: young (average 16 years), middle-aged (roughly 38), aged (around 60) and long-lived (roughly 80). To avoid experimental bias, donors of different ages were spread randomly across the sequencing lanes. Using the same blood draw, the study looked at two additional independent replicas of 1 million unique cDNA reads for two donors, one aged 18 to 30 and the other aged 80 or older.

The full study reports these points: Because profiling used bulk unsorted PBMCs, naive and antigen-experienced compartments could not be compared conclusively. As age increased, observed TCR beta diversity per million T cells dropped in a roughly linear way, and a significant reduction was already evident by age about 40. Because donor CMV infection status was unknown, age-related changes in expanded clonotypes were potentially confounded. Compared with the aged group, more naive CD4+ T cells, fewer expanded clones and increased TCR diversity were shown by the long-lived group, suggesting age selection. Estimates of total diversity based on one million sequenced T cells were regarded as lower bounds and as underestimates. A strong correlation was found between observed TCR beta diversity and the percentage of naive T cells measured by flow cytometry.

The material sequenced was blood. The V and J segments used are TRBV2 and TRBJ2-5; 10 central nucleotides agree with TRBD1. The receptor comes from an elderly woman in good health. For the CDR3, the sequence is CASSRQGAIQETQYF. The nucleotides read TGTGCCAGCAGTCGACAGGGGGCAATTCAAGAGACCCAGTACTTC.